The 12 T cell receptor beta chains given below trace back to one sample, sequenced in a study of cytomegalovirus exposure and HLA in healthy donors. PCR used 60 Vbeta primers and 13 Jbeta primers. Profiling relied on immunoSEQ multiplex PCR, and the TCRdb table lists in-frame clones only, not all of them. The sample lists 200,000 to 300,000 clones; 80% to 90% were seen once. The sequencing input was PBMCs. These receptor sequences come from a girl aged 2-9 years in good health and CMV-seronegative.

The V call is TRBV5-1, the J call TRBJ2-1; TRBD2 matches at 12 bases. Germline V lookup: CDR1 SGHRS, CDR2 YFSETQ. V trimming: 0 bases; J trimming: 4 bases; junction bases outside the gene matches: 5. This CDR3 region has 17 residues. The CDR3 protein is CASSLGLAGEIYNEQFF. The CDR3 nucleotides read TGCGCCAGCAGCTTGGGACTAGCGGGGGAGATTTACAATGAGCAGTTCTTC.

The chain couples TRBV5-6 to TRBJ2-2; 8 bases are a match to TRBD1. The ends lost 0 bases at V and 5 bases at J; junction bases unmatched: 0. Germline CDR1 SGHDT, CDR2 YYEEEE. There are 14 residues in the CDR3. CDR3 DNA sequence: TGTGCCAGCAGCTTGGGGACAGGGACCGGGGAGCTGTTTTTT. This encodes CASSLGTGTGELFF.

The chain is built from TRBV10-3 and TRBJ2-2, with D uncertain. V shed 7 bases and J shed 1 base, with 4 bases lying between them. The CDR3 length is 12 residues. Germline values: CDR1 ENHRY, CDR2 SYGVKD. The chain's CDR3 is CAITQNTGELFF. The CDR3 nucleotides are TGTGCCATCACACAGAACACCGGGGAGCTGTTTTTT.

The chain combines TRBV4-2 with TRBJ2-1; 9 positions agree with TRBD2. V lost 0 bases and J lost 6; bases outside the gene matches: 9. CDR3 length: 17 residues. The germline V gene has CDR1 LGHNA and CDR2 YNFKEQ. The CDR3 spells CASSQDPRVAGANEQFF. As DNA, the CDR3 is TGTGCCAGCAGCCAAGATCCCAGGGTAGCGGGGGCCAATGAGCAGTTCTTC.

This chain uses TRBV5-8 with TRBJ1-5; no reliable D call. The CDR3 consists of 16 residues. Germline values: CDR1 SGHTS, CDR2 YDEGEE. Trimming stripped 4 bases from V and 8 bases from J, with 22 bases between. DNA of the CDR3: TGTGCCAGCAGCGTGGGGTACGGGATGGTACGAGAGCCCCAGCATTTT. Amino acid sequence: CASSVGYGMVREPQHF.

This chain links TRBV18 with TRBJ2-5, with a possible D match to TRBD1 (6 bases). Germline loops: CDR1 KGHSH, CDR2 LQKENI. Trimming removed 6 bases at V and 1 base at J, with 12 bases between. This CDR3 is 14 amino acids long. The CDR3 protein is CASSSVGAQETQYF. DNA of the CDR3: TGTGCCAGCTCTTCAGTGGGGGCCCAAGAGACCCAGTACTTC.

The J gene is TRBJ1-1, the V gene TRBV20-1; no reliable D call. Trimming took 8 bases from V and 4 from J, leaving 11 bases between them. The CDR3 sequence is 11 residues long. Germline V gene sequence: CDR1 DFQATT, CDR2 SNEGSKA (reference sequence). CDR3 in DNA: TGCAGTTCGAATCGGGGCACTGAAGCTTTCTTT. Translated, it gives CSSNRGTEAFF.

J is TRBJ2-1 and V is TRBV9; D possibly corresponds to TRBD1 (5 bases). Per the germline V gene, CDR1 is SGDLS and CDR2 is YYNGEE. The CDR3 contains 15 residues. Trimming cost V 4 bases and J 0 bases, with 11 bases left between them. The CDR3 DNA reads TGTGCCAGCAGCCCGACAGCTAGCTCCTACAATGAGCAGTTCTTC. Its protein is CASSPTASSYNEQFF.

In its sample, this clone was seen once. The chain recombines TRBV27 with TRBJ2-1; 15 nucleotides match TRBD2. The CDR3 extends over 15 amino acids. Germline lookup yields CDR1 MNHEY and CDR2 SMNVEV (reference sequence). The trim removed 6 bases at V and 7 bases at J, leaving 4 bases unmatched. CDR3 in DNA: TGTGCCAGCAGCCCCGGGACTAGCGGGAGGAATGAGCAGTTCTTC. Amino acid sequence: CASSPGTSGRNEQFF.

The chain carries TRBV6-4 and TRBJ2-2; TRBD2 might be the D (5 bases). The CDR3 contains 14 residues. Germline V gene sequence: CDR1 MRHNA, CDR2 SNTAGT. V shed 10 bases and J shed 5 bases, with 17 bases lying between them. This chain's CDR3 is CATKSGSATGELFF. CDR3 in DNA: TGTGCCACCAAGAGTGGGAGTGCGACCGGGGAGCTGTTTTTT.

The J gene is TRBJ2-1, the V gene TRBV6-4; TRBD2 matches at 9 bases. After removal of 6 bases from V and 2 bases from J, the junction contained 17 bases not matched to a gene. Germline CDR1 and CDR2: MRHNA and SNTAGT. The CDR3 is made up of 19 amino acids. The CDR3 spells CASSSLPSSGTLAYNEQFF. The CDR3 region has the DNA TGTGCCAGCAGCAGCCTGCCTTCTAGCGGGACGTTAGCCTACAATGAGCAGTTCTTC.

The chain joins TRBV6-5 to TRBJ2-5, with TRBD2 matching 8 bases. This CDR3 region has 14 residues. With V trimmed by 5 bases and J by 5 bases, 7 bases remained unmatched. Looked up from germline, CDR1 is MNHEY and CDR2 is SVGAGI. The CDR3 region is CASSPSGSQETQYF. The CDR3 bases are TGTGCCAGCAGTCCAAGCGGGAGTCAGGAGACCCAGTACTTC.